These T cell receptor beta chains were read from a single sample in a study of cytomegalovirus exposure and HLA in healthy donors. Measured with immunoSEQ multiplex PCR; TCRdb has only the in-frame clones, and not every one. The sample shows 64,000 or so clones, approximately 67% of them seen only once. Material: PBMCs. The receptors come from a man aged 40-50 years in good health and CMV-seropositive. Both conserved end residues are trimmed from each CDR3. Some rows mark clone size as missing; the rest say once, few, many or name a class of expanded clone.

V gene	clone size	CDR3 length	J gene	CDR3 protein
TRBV7-2	NA	12	TRBJ1-2	ASSPTRANYGYT
TRBV5-1	NA	12	TRBJ1-1	ASSLDRLGGEAF
TRBV30	NA	12	TRBJ2-7	AWTLDSRPWEQY
TRBV27	NA	14	TRBJ1-1	ASSLRAGVMNTEAF
TRBV5-4	NA	13	TRBJ2-7	ASSPAEGSYYEQY
TRBV5-7	NA	11	TRBJ2-7	AGSLAGSYEQY
TRBV7-9	few	13	TRBJ1-6	ASSLHGTVNSPLH
TRBV5-1	NA	12	TRBJ2-1	ASSTGGPYNEQF
TRBV27	NA	15	TRBJ2-1	ASSLARGARTDNEQF
TRBV20-1	NA	9	TRBJ2-7	SATPRYEQY
TRBV9	few	13	TRBJ2-5	ASSGGGRGQETQY
TRBV5-1	NA	12	TRBJ2-5	ASSSGQGRETQY
TRBV9	NA	13	TRBJ2-7	ASSVGRGGLGEQY
TRBV27	NA	11	TRBJ2-7	ASSLWGGGEQY
TRBV28	NA	13	TRBJ2-7	ASSSDRRLPYEQY
TRBV5-6	NA	12	TRBJ1-5	ASSRRGTNQPQH
TRBV19	NA	14	TRBJ1-1	ASSTGQGNVNTEAF
TRBV10-3	NA	15	TRBJ1-1	AISESRGPNRVTEAF
TRBV15	NA	13	TRBJ1-5	ATSRPGHQNQPQH
TRBV6-5	once	12	TRBJ2-7	ASSADRGFHEQY
TRBV20-1	NA	9	TRBJ2-5	TSVFQETQY
TRBV5-6	once	14	TRBJ2-1	ASSLWTGLARNEQF
TRBV6-5	NA	11	TRBJ1-5	ASGRGGDQPQH
TRBV5-1	NA	13	TRBJ2-5	ASSLGQGIQETQY
TRBV10-3	few	14	TRBJ1-3	AISGQGAFSGNTIY
TRBV5-6	NA	15	TRBJ2-6	ASRQEQGGSGANVLT
TRBV4-1	NA	16	TRBJ2-1	ASSQALSRAGDYNEQF
TRBV30	once	11	TRBJ1-4	AWSWGKGEKLF
TRBV5-1	NA	12	TRBJ2-7	ASSLAGPPGEQY
TRBV6-5	NA	11	TRBJ2-7	ASSRRTGGWQY
TRBV7-9	NA	12	TRBJ1-5	ASSTGTGDQPQH
TRBV27	few	13	TRBJ2-3	ASSFSGGVTDTQY
TRBV19	NA	13	TRBJ1-1	ASLPGQGWGSEAF
TRBV18	few	13	TRBJ2-1	ASSPPRDRVLEQF
TRBV10-2	many	11	TRBJ1-1	ASSDRENTEAF
TRBV28	NA	13	TRBJ2-5	ASSKAGGPGKTQY
TRBV4-1	NA	12	TRBJ2-7	ASSPRQGPYEQY
TRBV5-5	NA	13	TRBJ1-4	ASSLLRDGGEKLF
TRBV5-1	NA	12	TRBJ2-1	ASSGTGSYNEQF
TRBV7-3	NA	13	TRBJ2-2	ASSPRDRGSGELF
TRBV19	NA	14	TRBJ1-1	ASSNGQGHMNTEAF
TRBV10-3	NA	11	TRBJ2-7	AISESIAREQY
TRBV6-1	NA	13	TRBJ2-2	ASSALILNTGELF
TRBV13	NA	12	TRBJ1-2	ASSLGTGAYGYT
TRBV28	NA	10	TRBJ1-5	ASMELNQPQH
TRBV7-2	NA	13	TRBJ2-7	ASSRPTGGQYEQY
TRBV6-4	NA	12	TRBJ1-1	ASSDSSRSTEAF
TRBV5-4	NA	11	TRBJ1-1	ASSLVSGDRYF
TRBV5-1	few	13	TRBJ2-7	ASSLVAGGPYEQY
TRBV6-5	NA	11	TRBJ1-2	ASTSAGWDGYT
TRBV19	NA	11	TRBJ1-1	ASSIIRGPEAF
TRBV5-1	NA	10	TRBJ2-4	ASNAPAGPAY